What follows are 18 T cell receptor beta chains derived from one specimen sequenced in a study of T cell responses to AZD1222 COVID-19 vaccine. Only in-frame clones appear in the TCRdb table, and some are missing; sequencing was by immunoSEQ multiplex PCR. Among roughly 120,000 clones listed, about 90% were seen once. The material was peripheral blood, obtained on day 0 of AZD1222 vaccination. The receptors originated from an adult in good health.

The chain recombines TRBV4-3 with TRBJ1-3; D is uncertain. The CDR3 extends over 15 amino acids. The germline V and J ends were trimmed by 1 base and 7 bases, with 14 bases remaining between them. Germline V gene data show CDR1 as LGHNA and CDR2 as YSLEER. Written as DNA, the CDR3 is TGCGCCAGCAGCCAAGCCCCAGGTTTCGGTAACACCATATATTTT. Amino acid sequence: CASSQAPGFGNTIYF.

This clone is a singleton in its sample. The CDR3 protein is CASMLGQMNTEAFF. CDR3 nucleotide sequence: TGTGCCAGCATGCTGGGACAGATGAACACTGAAGCTTTCTTT. The J gene is TRBJ1-1, the V gene TRBV28, with 7 bases identical to TRBD1. The CDR3 has 14 amino acids. The V gene end was trimmed by 7 bases and the J gene end by 0 bases; junction bases not matched to a gene: 5. Germline CDR1 is MDHEN and CDR2 is SYDVKM.

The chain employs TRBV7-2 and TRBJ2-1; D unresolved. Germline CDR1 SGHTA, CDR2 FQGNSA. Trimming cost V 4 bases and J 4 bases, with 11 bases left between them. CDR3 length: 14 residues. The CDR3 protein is CASSSPGQYNEQFF. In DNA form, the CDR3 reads TGTGCCAGCAGCTCCCCCGGTCAATACAATGAGCAGTTCTTC.

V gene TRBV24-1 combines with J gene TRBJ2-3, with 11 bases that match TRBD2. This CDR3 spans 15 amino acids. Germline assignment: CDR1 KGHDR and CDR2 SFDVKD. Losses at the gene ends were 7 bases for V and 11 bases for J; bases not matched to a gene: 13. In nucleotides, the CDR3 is TGTGCCACCAGCACAACTAGCGGGAGTTTCCCATGGCAGTATTTT. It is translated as CATSTTSGSFPWQYF.

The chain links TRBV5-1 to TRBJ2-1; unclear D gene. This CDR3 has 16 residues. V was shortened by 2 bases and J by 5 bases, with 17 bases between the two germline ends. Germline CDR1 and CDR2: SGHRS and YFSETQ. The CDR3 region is CASSFRAAPIDNEQFF. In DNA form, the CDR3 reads TGCGCCAGCAGCTTTAGGGCGGCTCCCATCGACAATGAGCAGTTCTTC.

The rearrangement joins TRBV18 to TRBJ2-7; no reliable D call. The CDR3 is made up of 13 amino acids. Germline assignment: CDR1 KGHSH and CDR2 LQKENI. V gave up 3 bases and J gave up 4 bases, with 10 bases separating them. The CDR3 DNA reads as TGTGCCAGCTCACCCCCAGCCCGGTACGAGCAGTACTTC. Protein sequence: CASSPPARYEQYF. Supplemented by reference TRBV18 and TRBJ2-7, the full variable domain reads NAGVMQNPRHLVRRRGQEARLRCSPMKGHSHVYWYRQLPEEGLKFMVYLQKENIIDESGMPKERFSAEFPKEGPSILRIQQVVRGDSAAYFCASSPPARYEQYFGPGTRLTVT.

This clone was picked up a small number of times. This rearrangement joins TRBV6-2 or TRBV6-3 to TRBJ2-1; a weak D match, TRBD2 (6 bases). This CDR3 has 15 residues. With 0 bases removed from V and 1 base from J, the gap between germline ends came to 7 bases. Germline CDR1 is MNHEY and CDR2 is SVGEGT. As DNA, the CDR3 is TGTGCCAGCAGTTACTCGGGGGGATCCTACAATGAGCAGTTCTTC. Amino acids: CASSYSGGSYNEQFF.

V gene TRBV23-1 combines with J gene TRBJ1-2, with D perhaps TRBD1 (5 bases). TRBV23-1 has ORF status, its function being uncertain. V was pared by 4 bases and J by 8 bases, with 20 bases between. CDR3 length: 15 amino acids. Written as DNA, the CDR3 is TGCGCCAGCAGTCTCTCGGAGGGGAGGGAGGAGGGCTACACCTTC. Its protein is CASSLSEGREEGYTF.

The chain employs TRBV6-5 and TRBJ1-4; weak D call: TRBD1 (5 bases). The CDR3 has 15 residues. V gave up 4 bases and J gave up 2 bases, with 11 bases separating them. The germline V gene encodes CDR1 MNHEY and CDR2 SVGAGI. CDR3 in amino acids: CASSLGAGTNEKLFF. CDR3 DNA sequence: TGTGCCAGCAGTTTAGGGGCAGGGACTAATGAAAAACTGTTTTTT.

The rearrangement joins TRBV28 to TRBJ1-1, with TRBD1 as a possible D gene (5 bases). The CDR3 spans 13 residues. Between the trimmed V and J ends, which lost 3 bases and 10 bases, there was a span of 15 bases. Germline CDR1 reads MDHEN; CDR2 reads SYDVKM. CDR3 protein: CASSFSGGVGAFF. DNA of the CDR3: TGTGCCAGCAGTTTCTCCGGGGGAGTAGGAGCTTTCTTT.

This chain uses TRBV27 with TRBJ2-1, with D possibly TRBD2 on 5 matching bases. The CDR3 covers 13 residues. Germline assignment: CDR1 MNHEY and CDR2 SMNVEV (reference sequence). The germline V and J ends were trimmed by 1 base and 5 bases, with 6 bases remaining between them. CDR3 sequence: CASSLWGDNEQFF. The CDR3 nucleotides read TGTGCCAGCAGTTTATGGGGAGACAATGAGCAGTTCTTC.

DNA for the CDR3: TGTGCCAGCAGTCGACAGGGCAGAGATGGCTACACCTTC. Protein product: CASSRQGRDGYTF. The chain links TRBV28 to TRBJ1-2; 7 bases map to TRBD1. V shed 5 bases and J 6 bases; nucleotides not matched to a gene: 6. The CDR3 spans 13 residues. Per germline, CDR1 MDHEN and CDR2 SYDVKM.

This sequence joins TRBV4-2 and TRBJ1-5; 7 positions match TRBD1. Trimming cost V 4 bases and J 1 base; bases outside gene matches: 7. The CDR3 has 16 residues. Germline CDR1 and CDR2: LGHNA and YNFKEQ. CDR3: CASSPSDRVSNQPQHF. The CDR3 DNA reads TGTGCCAGCAGCCCGTCAGACAGGGTCAGCAATCAGCCCCAGCATTTT.

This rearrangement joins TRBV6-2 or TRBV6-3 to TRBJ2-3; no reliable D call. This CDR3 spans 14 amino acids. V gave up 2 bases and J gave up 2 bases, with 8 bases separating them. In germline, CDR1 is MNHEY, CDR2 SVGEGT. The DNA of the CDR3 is TGTGCCAGCAGTTACGGGCCCCACACAGATACGCAGTATTTT. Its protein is CASSYGPHTDTQYF.

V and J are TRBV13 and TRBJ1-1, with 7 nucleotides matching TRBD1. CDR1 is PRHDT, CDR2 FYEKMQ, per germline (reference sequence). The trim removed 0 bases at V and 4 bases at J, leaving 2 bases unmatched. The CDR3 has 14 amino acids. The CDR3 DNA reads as TGTGCCAGCAGCTTAGGGACAGGGCCCACTGAAGCTTTCTTT. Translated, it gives CASSLGTGPTEAFF.

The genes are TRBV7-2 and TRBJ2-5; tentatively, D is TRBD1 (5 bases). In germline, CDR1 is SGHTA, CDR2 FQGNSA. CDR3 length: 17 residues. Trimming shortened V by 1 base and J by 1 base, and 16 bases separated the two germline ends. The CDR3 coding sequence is TGTGCCAGCAGCTTAGAACGGACAACCTGGGGCCAAGAGACCCAGTACTTC. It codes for CASSLERTTWGQETQYF.

CDR3 in amino acids: CASSDLVGSSYNEQFF. The CDR3 coding sequence is TGCGCCAGCAGCGACCTTGTAGGCAGCTCCTACAATGAGCAGTTCTTC. The rearrangement links TRBV10-2 to TRBJ2-1, with no clear D. V lost 6 bases to trimming and J lost 0 bases, with 15 bases between them. In germline, CDR1 is WSHSY, CDR2 SAAADI. The CDR3 is made up of 16 amino acids.

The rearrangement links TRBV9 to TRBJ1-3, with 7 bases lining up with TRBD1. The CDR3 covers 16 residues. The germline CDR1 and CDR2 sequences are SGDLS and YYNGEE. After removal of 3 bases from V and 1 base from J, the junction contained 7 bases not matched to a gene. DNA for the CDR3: TGTGCCAGCAGCGAGAGGGGGCGGGGGTCTGGAAACACCATATATTTT. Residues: CASSERGRGSGNTIYF.